What follows is one T cell receptor beta chain and its context. The table lists this clonotype with many counts. It lacks a known antigen. The record has no base qualities; no much larger clone is one base away. The data belong to a study of CD8 T cells in ankylosing spondylitis (dated by TCRdb to 2015 to 2018). A note on the overall study: The study set out to find disease-linked TCR variants by profiling T cell receptor beta repertoires in ankylosing spondylitis patients and healthy donors. The full study cohort comprised roughly 24 ankylosing spondylitis patients and some 110 healthy donors. Peripheral blood was sampled, and synovial fluid was additionally collected from ankylosing spondylitis patients.

The germline V gene supplies CDR1 SGHRS and CDR2 YFSETQ. The germline V end is reduced by 0 bases and the J end by 2 bases; junction bases left unmatched: 1. Spanning cysteine to phenylalanine, the CDR3 consists of 15 amino acids. Only the CDR3 part of the read is kept: 45 bases, read in frame from the first base. The instrument given in TCRdb is Illumina HiSeq 2500. TCR beta libraries were prepared by quantitative 5'-RACE with molecular barcodes. The original pipeline was this. Disease-linked TCR variants were identified with a new computational method built on a probabilistic model of VDJ rearrangement. In-frame beta chains were kept once TCRdb had trimmed the public reads at Q25 with fastp and called clones with MiXCR. Under each unique CDR3 protein, matching rows form one entry showing the most common genes and DNA. TCRdb's processing, not the authors' own work, is the source of the V and J calls. Here the sample has around 440,000 distinct CDR3 sequences; about a sixth occur a single time. Clones ranked in the top ten supply 0.95% to 1.1% of the sample.

What the study reported, not specific to this receptor: Some TCR beta motif variants had previously been reported in synovial fluid and blood of reactive arthritis patients, which suggested common disease-initiation mechanisms. A TCR beta motif of fewer than 10 highly homologous amino acid variants appeared characteristic of blood from ankylosing spondylitis patients. Significant enrichment of the disease-linked clones was reported in matched synovial fluid samples from ankylosing spondylitis patients. In peripheral blood, the disease-linked clones were found at relatively low frequencies and had a CD8+ phenotype.

Here the chain combines TRBV5-1 and TRBJ2-1, and 8 junctional nucleotides match TRBD2. The sequenced sample consisted of blood, either unsorted or a sorted T cell fraction (not recorded which). The clonotype originates from a male donor with ankylosing spondylitis. The DNA is TGCGCCAGCAGCTTGGACGGGGGGGCCTACAATGAGCAGTTCTTC. This yields the protein CASSLDGGAYNEQFF. The CDR3 plus the reference TRBV5-1 and TRBJ2-1 genes for the other parts give the full variable domain: KAGVTQTPRYLIKTRGQQVTLSCSPISGHRSVSWYQQTPGQGLQFLFEYFSETQRNKGNFPGRFSGRQFSNSRSEMNVSTLELGDSALYLCASSLDGGAYNEQFFGPGTRLTVL.